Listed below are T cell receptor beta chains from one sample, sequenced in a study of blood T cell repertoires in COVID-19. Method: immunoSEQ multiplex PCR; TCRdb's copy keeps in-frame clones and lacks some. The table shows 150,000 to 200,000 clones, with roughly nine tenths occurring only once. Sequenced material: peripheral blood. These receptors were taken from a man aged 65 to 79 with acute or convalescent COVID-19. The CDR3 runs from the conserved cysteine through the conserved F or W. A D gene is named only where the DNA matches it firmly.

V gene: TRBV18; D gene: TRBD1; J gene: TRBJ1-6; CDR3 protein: CASSGQGDSPLHF; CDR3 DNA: TGTGCCAGCTCAGGGCAGGGGGATTCACCCCTCCACTTT
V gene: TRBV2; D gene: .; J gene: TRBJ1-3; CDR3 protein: CASSYDRSSGNTIYF; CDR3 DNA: TGTGCCAGCAGCTACGACAGATCCTCTGGAAACACCATATATTTT
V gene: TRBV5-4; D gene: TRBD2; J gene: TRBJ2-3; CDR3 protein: CATTLAGGSTDTQYF; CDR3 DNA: TGTGCCACCACCTTAGCGGGAGGGAGCACAGATACGCAGTATTTT
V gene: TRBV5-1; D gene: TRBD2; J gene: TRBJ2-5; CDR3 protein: CASSRIAGTQETQYF; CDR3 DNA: TGCGCCAGCAGCCGAATAGCGGGGACCCAAGAGACCCAGTACTTC
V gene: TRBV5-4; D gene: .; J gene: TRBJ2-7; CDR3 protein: CASSFPGDPNEQYF; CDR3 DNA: TGTGCCAGCAGCTTCCCAGGGGACCCAAACGAGCAGTACTTC
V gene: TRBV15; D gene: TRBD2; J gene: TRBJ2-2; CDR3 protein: CATSRERGLAGTGELFF; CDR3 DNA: TGTGCCACCAGCAGAGAACGGGGACTAGCGGGCACCGGGGAGCTGTTTTTT
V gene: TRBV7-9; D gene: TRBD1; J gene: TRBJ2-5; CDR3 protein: CASSAPKRGPETQYF; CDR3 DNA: TGTGCCAGCAGCGCCCCCAAGAGGGGGCCAGAGACCCAGTACTTC
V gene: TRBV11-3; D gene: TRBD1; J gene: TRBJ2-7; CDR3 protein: CASSLGQSSYEQYF; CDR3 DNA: TGTGCCAGCAGCTTGGGACAGAGCTCCTACGAGCAGTACTTC
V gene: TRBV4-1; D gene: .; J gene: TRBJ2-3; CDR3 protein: CASSQDQGDTQYF; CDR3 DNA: TGCGCCAGCAGCCAAGATCAGGGAGATACGCAGTATTTT
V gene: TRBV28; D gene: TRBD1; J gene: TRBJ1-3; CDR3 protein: CASTPGGSSGNTIYF; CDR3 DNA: TGTGCCAGCACACCAGGGGGGAGCTCTGGAAACACCATATATTTT